This entry lists 8 T cell receptor beta chains sequenced from one sample in a study of cytomegalovirus exposure and HLA in healthy donors. The PCR had 60 Vbeta and 13 Jbeta primers. The repertoire was sequenced with immunoSEQ multiplex PCR; TCRdb's copy has only in-frame clones and lacks some. In the table there are about 150,000 clones, about 79% of which are singletons. Sequencing input: PBMCs. These receptors all come from a young woman in good health and CMV-seronegative.

The gene calls are TRBV15 and TRBJ1-1; 7 bases fit TRBD1. Germline assignment: CDR1 LNHNV and CDR2 YYDKDF (reference sequence). CDR3 length: 15 residues. V shed 0 bases, J shed 7 bases, and the junction held 8 bases outside the gene matches. CDR3 residues: CATSREGTGVVEAFF. The CDR3 nucleotides read TGTGCCACCAGCAGAGAGGGCACAGGGGTTGTTGAAGCTTTCTTT.

V usage is TRBV6-1 and J usage is TRBJ1-2, with D possibly being TRBD1 (6 bases). Trimming shortened V by 3 bases and J by 8 bases, and 16 bases separated the two germline ends. CDR3 size: 14 residues. Germline-derived CDR1 and CDR2 are MNHNS and SASEGT. The CDR3 DNA sequence: TGTGCCAGCAGTGAGCCGGGCAGGGGCCGAGGCTACACCTTC. It encodes CASSEPGRGRGYTF.

This chain links TRBV5-6 with TRBJ1-2; 10 bases align to TRBD1. V lost 0 bases, J lost 6 bases, and 2 bases stayed unmatched. The CDR3 consists of 14 residues. Germline CDR1 SGHDT, CDR2 YYEEEE. The CDR3 spells CASSLVGTGDGYTF. The CDR3 nucleotides are TGTGCCAGCAGCTTGGTCGGGACAGGGGATGGCTACACCTTC.

This clone was picked up one time. This sequence joins TRBV7-3 and TRBJ2-5; 12 nucleotides line up with TRBD2. Germline CDR1 SGHTA, CDR2 FQGTGA. V lost 5 bases, J lost 3 bases, and 10 bases stayed unmatched. This CDR3 comprises 17 residues. This CDR3 is CASSARGGLAGEETQYF. In DNA form, the CDR3 reads TGTGCCAGCAGCGCACGGGGGGGACTAGCGGGTGAAGAGACCCAGTACTTC.

The chain carries TRBV25-1 and TRBJ2-7, with TRBD1 matching 8 bases. CDR3 length equals 13 residues. Germline-derived CDR1 and CDR2 are MGHDK and SYGVNS. The V gene end was trimmed by 8 bases and the J gene end by 4 bases; junction bases not matched to a gene: 7. The DNA of the CDR3 is TGTGCCAGCCGAAGGACAGGGCGGTACGAGCAGTACTTC. Translating it yields CASRRTGRYEQYF.

In its sample, this clone was seen a few times. The V gene is TRBV7-3, the J gene TRBJ1-6, with 9 positions matching TRBD1. The CDR3 has 16 amino acids. The trim removed 5 bases at V and 5 bases at J, leaving 7 bases unmatched. The V gene's germline CDR1 is SGHTA and CDR2 FQGTGA. CDR3 sequence (DNA): TGTGCCAGCAGCCCACAGGGACAGGGTAATAATTCACCCCTCCACTTT. Protein product: CASSPQGQGNNSPLHF.

The rearrangement links TRBV13 to TRBJ1-4, with a tentative D call TRBD1 (6 bases). Trimming stripped 5 bases from V and 8 bases from J, with 18 bases between. Germline-derived CDR1 and CDR2 are PRHDT and FYEKMQ (reference sequence). The CDR3 spans 15 residues. The CDR3 DNA reads TGTGCCAGCAGCGACGGACAGACTCATCCGGAAAAACTGTTTTTT. It encodes CASSDGQTHPEKLFF. Full variable domain (outside the CDR3, taken from reference TRBV13 and TRBJ1-4): AAGVIQSPRHLIKEKRETATLKCYPIPRHDTVYWYQQGPGQDPQFLISFYEKMQSDKGSIPDRFSAQQFSDYHSELNMSSLELGDSALYFCASSDGQTHPEKLFFGSGTQLSVL.

The chain employs TRBV5-1 and TRBJ1-1, with D tentatively TRBD1 (5 bases). CDR3 size: 13 residues. The V gene lost 4 bases and the J gene lost 1 base, with 8 bases spanning the gap. Germline lookup yields CDR1 SGHRS and CDR2 YFSETQ. The CDR3 DNA reads as TGCGCCAGCAGCCTAACAGGGAACACTGAAGCTTTCTTT. Encoded protein: CASSLTGNTEAFF.